These T cell receptor beta chains were read from a single sample in a study of cytomegalovirus exposure and HLA in healthy donors. Profiling relied on immunoSEQ multiplex PCR, and the TCRdb table lists in-frame clones only, not all of them. The table lists under 250,000 clones, roughly 84% of them singletons, with about 2% in the top ten. The sample taken for sequencing was PBMCs. These receptors were collected from a woman under 30 in good health and CMV-seropositive. Each CDR3 is given with its conserved first and last residue. D genes are given only for firm matches. Size values are once, few and many counts, or a class for expanded clones, and some rows have none.

size: -
V: TRBV5-1
D: TRBD2
J: TRBJ2-1
DNA: TGCGCCAGCAGCGTCATAGCGGGAAACGACAATGAGCAGTTCTTC
CDR3: CASSVIAGNDNEQFF

size: -
V: TRBV27
D: -
J: TRBJ2-7
DNA: TGTGCCAGCAGTTTACTATTCAGGGTGGGCGAGCAGTACTTC
CDR3: CASSLLFRVGEQYF

size: few
V: TRBV28
D: -
J: TRBJ1-2
DNA: TGTGCCAGCAGCACACCCCAGGGAGGAGACTATGGCTACACCTTC
CDR3: CASSTPQGGDYGYTF

size: -
V: TRBV28
D: -
J: TRBJ1-1
DNA: TGTGCCAGCAGTTTTGCCCAGGAAGCTTTCTTT
CDR3: CASSFAQEAFF

size: -
V: TRBV27
D: -
J: TRBJ2-2
DNA: TGTGCCAGCAGTCTAACTCAACCCGGGGAGCTGTTTTTT
CDR3: CASSLTQPGELFF

size: once
V: TRBV28
D: -
J: TRBJ2-1
DNA: TGTGCCAGCAGTTTAACAGGGTGGGGTGAGCAGTTCTTC
CDR3: CASSLTGWGEQFF

size: once
V: TRBV28
D: -
J: TRBJ1-5
DNA: TGTGCCAGCAGTTTAAAATCTCAGGGGCCCTATAGCAATCAGCCCCAGCATTTT
CDR3: CASSLKSQGPYSNQPQHF

size: -
V: TRBV9
D: -
J: TRBJ1-2
DNA: TGTGCCAGCAGCGTAGACCCCGAGTACGGCTACACCTTC
CDR3: CASSVDPEYGYTF

size: -
V: TRBV5-4
D: TRBD2
J: TRBJ2-5
DNA: TGTGCCAGCAGCACAGGGACTAGCGGAATAGAGACCCAGTACTTC
CDR3: CASSTGTSGIETQYF

size: -
V: TRBV2
D: -
J: TRBJ1-5
DNA: TGTGCCAGCAGTGAAGGGGAGAGGGGGTTGGCTCAGCCCCAGCATTTT
CDR3: CASSEGERGLAQPQHF

size: -
V: TRBV6-1
D: -
J: TRBJ1-2
DNA: TGTGCCAGCAGTGAATATGCTGGACAGATAACATATGGCTACACCTTC
CDR3: CASSEYAGQITYGYTF

size: -
V: TRBV10-3
D: TRBD1
J: TRBJ2-7
DNA: TGTGCCATCAGACCCACCCGGGACAGGCCACACTACGAGCAGTACTTC
CDR3: CAIRPTRDRPHYEQYF

size: -
V: TRBV27
D: -
J: TRBJ2-1
DNA: TGTGCCAGCAGTGCCGGGACTTTGGGTGAGCAGTTCTTC
CDR3: CASSAGTLGEQFF

size: once
V: TRBV6-6
D: -
J: TRBJ1-4
DNA: TGTGCCAGCAGTTATGACGGGGGAAGAGAAAAACTGTTTTTT
CDR3: CASSYDGGREKLFF

size: -
V: TRBV18
D: TRBD2
J: TRBJ2-2
DNA: TGTGCCAGCTCACCCCGTGCGGGAGTTGCGTCCGGGGAGCTGTTTTTT
CDR3: CASSPRAGVASGELFF